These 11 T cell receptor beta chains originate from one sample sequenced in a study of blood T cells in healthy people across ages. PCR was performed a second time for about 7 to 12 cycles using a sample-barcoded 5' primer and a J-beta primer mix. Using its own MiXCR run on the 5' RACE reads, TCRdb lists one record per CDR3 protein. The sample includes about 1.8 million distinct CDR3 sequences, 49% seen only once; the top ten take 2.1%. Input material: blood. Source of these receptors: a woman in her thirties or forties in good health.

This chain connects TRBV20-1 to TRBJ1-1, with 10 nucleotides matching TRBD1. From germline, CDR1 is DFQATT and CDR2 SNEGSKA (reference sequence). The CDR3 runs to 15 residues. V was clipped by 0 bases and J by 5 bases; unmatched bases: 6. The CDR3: CSARDKGTGETEAFF. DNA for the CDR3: TGCAGTGCTAGAGATAAAGGGACAGGGGAAACTGAAGCTTTCTTT.

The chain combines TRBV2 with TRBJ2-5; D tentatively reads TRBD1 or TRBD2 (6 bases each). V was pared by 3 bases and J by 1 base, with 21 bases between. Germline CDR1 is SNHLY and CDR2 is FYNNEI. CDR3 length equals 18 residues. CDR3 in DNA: TGTGCCAGCAGTGATGCCGGGGGCGCACAGCCTTTCCAAGAGACCCAGTACTTC. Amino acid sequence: CASSDAGGAQPFQETQYF.

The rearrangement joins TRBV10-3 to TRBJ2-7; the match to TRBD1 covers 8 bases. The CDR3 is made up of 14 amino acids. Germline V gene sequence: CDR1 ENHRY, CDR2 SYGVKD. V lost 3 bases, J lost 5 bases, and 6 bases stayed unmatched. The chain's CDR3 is CAISDPDRAHEQYF. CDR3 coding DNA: TGTGCCATCAGTGACCCGGACAGGGCCCACGAGCAGTACTTC.

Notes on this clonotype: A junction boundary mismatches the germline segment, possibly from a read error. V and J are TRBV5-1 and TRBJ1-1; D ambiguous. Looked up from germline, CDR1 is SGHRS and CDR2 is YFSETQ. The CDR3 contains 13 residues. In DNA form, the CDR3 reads TGTGCCAGCAGTTTGGATGTGAACACTGAAGCTTTCTTT. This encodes CASSLDVNTEAFF.

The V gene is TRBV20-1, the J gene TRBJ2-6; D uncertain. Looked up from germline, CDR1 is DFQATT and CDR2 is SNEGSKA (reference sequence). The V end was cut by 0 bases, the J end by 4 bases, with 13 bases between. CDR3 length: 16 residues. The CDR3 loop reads CSARDHEAWGANVLTF. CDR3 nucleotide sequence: TGCAGTGCTAGAGATCACGAGGCTTGGGGGGCCAACGTCCTGACTTTC.

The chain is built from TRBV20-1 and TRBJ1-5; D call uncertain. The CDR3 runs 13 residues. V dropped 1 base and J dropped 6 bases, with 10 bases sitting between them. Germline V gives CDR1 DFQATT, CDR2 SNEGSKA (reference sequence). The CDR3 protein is CSARGEGAQPQHF. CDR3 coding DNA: TGCAGTGCTAGAGGCGAGGGTGCTCAGCCCCAGCATTTT.

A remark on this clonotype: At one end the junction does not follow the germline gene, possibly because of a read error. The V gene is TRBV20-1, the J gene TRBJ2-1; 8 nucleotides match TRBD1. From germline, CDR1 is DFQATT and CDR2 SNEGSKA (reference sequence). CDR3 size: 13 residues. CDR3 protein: CGANGQGRVEQFF. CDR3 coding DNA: TGCGGTGCTAACGGACAGGGTCGGGTTGAGCAGTTCTTC.

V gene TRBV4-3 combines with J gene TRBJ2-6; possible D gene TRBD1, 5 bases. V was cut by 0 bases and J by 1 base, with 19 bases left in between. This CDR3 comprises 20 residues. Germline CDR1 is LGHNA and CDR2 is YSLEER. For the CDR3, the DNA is TGCGCCAGCAGCCAAGATGCTAGGGGCGAGCTAGGTTCTGGGGCCAACGTCCTGACTTTC. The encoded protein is CASSQDARGELGSGANVLTF.

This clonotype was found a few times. CDR3 residues: CASNRLDYQETQYF. CDR3 coding DNA: TGTGCCAGCAACCGGCTAGATTACCAAGAGACCCAGTACTTC. This rearrangement joins TRBV6-2 or TRBV6-3 to TRBJ2-5; D not certain. This CDR3 comprises 14 residues. V lost 7 bases and J 0 bases, leaving 12 bases between the germline ends. The germline gives CDR1 MNHEY, CDR2 SVGEGT.

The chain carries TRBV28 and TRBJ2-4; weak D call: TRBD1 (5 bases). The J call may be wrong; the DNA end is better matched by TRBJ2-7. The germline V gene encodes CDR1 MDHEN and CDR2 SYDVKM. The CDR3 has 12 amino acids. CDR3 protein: CASRNDRREQYF. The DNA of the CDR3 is TGTGCCAGCAGAAACGACAGACGCGAGCAGTACTTC.

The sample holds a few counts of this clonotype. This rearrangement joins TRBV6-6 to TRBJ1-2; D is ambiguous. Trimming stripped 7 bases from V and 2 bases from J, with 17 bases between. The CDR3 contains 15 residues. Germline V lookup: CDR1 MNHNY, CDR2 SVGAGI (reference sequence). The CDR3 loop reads CASTPRTIGNYGYTF. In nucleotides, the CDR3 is TGTGCCAGCACCCCCCGGACGATAGGAAACTATGGCTACACCTTC.